The T cell receptor beta chain under discussion was sequenced for a study of blood T cells in healthy people across ages. At the level of the study: When template switching was applied, about one barcoded beta molecule was captured per two T cells.

Germline V gene data show CDR1 as SGHTA and CDR2 as FQGNSA. The V end was cut by 2 bases, the J end by 5 bases, with 11 bases between. The CDR3 totals 14 residues. It was with a sample-barcoded 5' primer and a J-beta primer mix that a second PCR of about 6 to 11 cycles was run. With 12 random nucleotides, a template-switch adaptor tagged each individual cDNA molecule. A single record per CDR3 protein comes from TCRdb applying MiXCR to the 5' RACE reads. This sample has 1,500,000 or so distinct CDR3 sequences, with 35% to 45% found just once. Each donor was a healthy Caucasian individual from Russia, aged roughly 6 to 95. Extracted total RNA amounted to at least 6 micrograms for each sample.

The V and J genes are TRBV7-2 and TRBJ2-3; D gene ambiguous. Sequenced: blood. The sequence was obtained from a woman in her late teens or twenties in good health. The CDR3 bases are TGTGCCAGCAGCTTACTGGCGAGGAAAGATACGCAGTATTTT. Residues: CASSLLARKDTQYF.